The clone carrying this T cell receptor beta chain has more than one count but fewer than ten. The antigen is not known. This record comes from a study of CD8 T cells in ankylosing spondylitis. A single record per CDR3 protein comes from TCRdb applying MiXCR to the 5' RACE reads. Counted here are under 150,000 distinct CDR3 sequences, approximately 14% occurring once; the ten biggest clones make up roughly 3%. Whole-study results and caveats: Several highly homologous variants formed a TCR beta motif that appeared characteristic of ankylosing spondylitis blood.

The CDR3 is 17 residues long. With V trimmed by 2 bases and J by 3 bases, 8 bases remained unmatched. Germline V gene sequence: CDR1 SGHVS, CDR2 FNYEAQ. The chain is built from TRBV7-6 and TRBJ1-3, with 9 bases fitting TRBD1. The origin of this receptor is a female donor with ankylosing spondylitis or in good health (not recorded which). Material for sequencing was blood, either unsorted or a sorted T cell fraction (not recorded which). CDR3 residues: CASSLPKQGADGNTIYF. The CDR3 DNA reads as TGTGCCAGCAGCTTACCAAAACAGGGGGCGGATGGAAACACCATATATTTT.